Reported below is one TCR beta chain. Its antigen is not identified. This specimen belongs to a study of shared clonotypes between healthy human individuals. Whole-study context: A donor's plate count was three for CD4 naive and three for CD4 memory; CD8 naive had two and CD8 memory one. The study's findings and limits: Generation probabilities were higher for clonotypes shared across all four sorted-subset donors than for unshared ones. Owing to a small donor count, the genetic and exposure-history diversity represented was limited.

Per germline, CDR1 SGDLS and CDR2 YYNGEE. V was clipped by 4 bases and J by 8 bases, with 34 bases between them. The CDR3 loop spans 20 amino acids. Replicate PCRs run on sorted subsets employed approximately 0.2 ug DNA, about 27,000 T cell genomes. Clones were sequenced by immunoSEQ multiplex PCR, and TCRdb holds only the in-frame ones, with some missing. The data show around 2.5 million clones, with 93% seen just once and 0.36% held by the top ten. The receptor was derived from a man younger than 30 in good health. Some clones in this sample may be carry-over from other donors' samples. The chain carries TRBV9 and TRBJ2-1, with D possibly matching TRBD2 (5 bases). What was sequenced was naive CD4+ T cells from PBMCs. As for subset: CD45RA+ positively selected. CDR3 DNA sequence: TGTGCCAGCAGCCCTCCCATTGGGAGACTCGCGAGGGCCGTTATAGATGAGCAGTTCTTC. Its translation: CASSPPIGRLARAVIDEQFF.